This T cell receptor (beta chain) was captured by sequencing in a study of control samples from healthy donors and cancer patients. In germline, CDR1 is SGHNT, CDR2 YYREEE (reference sequence). The V gene lost 4 bases and the J gene lost 1 base, with 11 bases spanning the gap. The length of the CDR3 is 14 residues. Clones were read by immunoSEQ multiplex PCR, and TCRdb kept only the in-frame ones, dropping some. The sample lists just over 90,000 clones, more than 85% seen once, with roughly 1.2% in the top ten. The source material was blood. The gene calls are TRBV5-4 and TRBJ1-1, with D uncertain. The origin of this receptor is a woman aged 45-65 years in good health. This chain's CDR3 is CASSDGVGNTEAFF. In DNA, the CDR3 is TGTGCCAGCAGCGATGGCGTGGGGAACACTGAAGCTTTCTTT.